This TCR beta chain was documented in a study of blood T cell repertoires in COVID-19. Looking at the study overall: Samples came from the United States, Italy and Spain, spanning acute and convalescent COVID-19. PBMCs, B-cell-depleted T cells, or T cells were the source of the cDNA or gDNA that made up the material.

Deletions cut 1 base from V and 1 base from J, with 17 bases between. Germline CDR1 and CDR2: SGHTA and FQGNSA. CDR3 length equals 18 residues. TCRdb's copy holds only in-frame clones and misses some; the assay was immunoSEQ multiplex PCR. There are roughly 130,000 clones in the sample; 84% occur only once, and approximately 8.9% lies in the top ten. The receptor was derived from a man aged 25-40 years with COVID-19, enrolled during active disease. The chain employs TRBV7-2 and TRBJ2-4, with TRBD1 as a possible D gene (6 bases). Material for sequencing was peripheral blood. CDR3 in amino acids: CASSLGGDQGLAKNIQYF. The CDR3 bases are TGTGCCAGCAGCTTAGGGGGAGACCAGGGGTTGGCCAAAAACATTCAGTACTTC.